At least ten counts were recorded for the clone carrying this T cell receptor beta chain. Its target is unknown. The sample is drawn from a study of T cells after yellow fever vaccination. Overall study context: Researchers used SMART-Seq v4 Ultra Low Input to prepare fractions that had low cell numbers.

Study-wide findings and caveats: Abundant clonotypes from the bulk population could get into FACS-sorted repertoires as contaminants. The booster response re-showed most primary clones: approximately 95% CD4, around 90% CD8.

Researchers made TCR cDNA using 5'RACE template switching, and this step added a universal primer site and UMIs. TCRdb re-called the 5' RACE reads with MiXCR, one entry per CDR3 protein. Of under 90,000 distinct CDR3 sequences in the sample, more than 6.5% are singletons; the top ten hold about 39%. The CDR3 is 14 amino acids. V lost 0 bases and J 12 bases, leaving 16 bases between the germline ends. This receptor was identified in a young man who received the YFV17D yellow fever vaccine. This chain joins TRBV12-3 or TRBV12-4 and TRBJ2-3; maybe TRBD2 (5 bases). Sequenced material: CD8+ T cells sorted from PBMCs, taken about 49 days after the first yellow fever vaccination. The CDR3 loop is CASSLAVGGQLQYF. For the CDR3, the DNA is TGTGCCAGCAGTTTAGCGGTTGGCGGGCAGTTACAGTATTTT.